The text below deals with one TCR beta chain. This record belongs to a study of blood T cell repertoires in COVID-19. Participant-reported clinical history was the basis for cohort assignment. The method was immunoSEQ multiplex PCR; TCRdb's version includes in-frame clones alone and lacks a portion of them. The table includes approximately 200,000 clones, approximately 83% detected once. The V and J ends lost 0 bases and 11 bases, in that order; junction bases with no gene match: 11. The germline gives CDR1 SGHNT, CDR2 YYREEE (reference sequence). This CDR3 is 14 amino acids long. This chain joins TRBV5-4 and TRBJ2-7, with 7 bases matching TRBD2. This clonotype was sampled from a woman between 40 and 55 years old with acute COVID-19. The source material was PBMCs or T cells enriched from blood (not recorded which). CDR3 in amino acids: CASSLVGGGPDEYF. CDR3 coding DNA: TGTGCCAGCAGCTTGGTAGGCGGGGGACCCGACGAGTACTTC.